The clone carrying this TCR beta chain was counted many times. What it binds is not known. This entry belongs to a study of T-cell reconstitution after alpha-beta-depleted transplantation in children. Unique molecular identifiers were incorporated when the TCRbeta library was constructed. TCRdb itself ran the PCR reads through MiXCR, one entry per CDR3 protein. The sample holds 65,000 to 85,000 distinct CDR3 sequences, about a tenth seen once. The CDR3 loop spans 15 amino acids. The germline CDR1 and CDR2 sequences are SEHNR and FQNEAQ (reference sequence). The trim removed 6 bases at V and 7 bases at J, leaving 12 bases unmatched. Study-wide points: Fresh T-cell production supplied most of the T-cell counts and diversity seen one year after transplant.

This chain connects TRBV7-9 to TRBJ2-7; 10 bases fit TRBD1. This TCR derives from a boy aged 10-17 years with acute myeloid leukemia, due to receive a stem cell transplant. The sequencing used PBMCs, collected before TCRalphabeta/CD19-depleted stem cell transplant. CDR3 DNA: TGTGCCAGCAGTGAGCCCGGGACAGGGGCATGGGAGCAGTACTTC. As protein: CASSEPGTGAWEQYF.